This T cell receptor beta chain was sequenced for a study of T cells expressing NK-cell markers. Study context: Sorted CD3+CD56+NKG2C+, CD3+CD56+NKG2C- and CD3+CD56-NKG2C+ T-cell subsets were beta-chain profiled. Study results and caveats: Each of about 6 donors carried dominant NKG2C+ clonotypes accounting for roughly 1.0-7.0% of CD8+ T cells.

TCRdb reprocessed the 5' RACE reads and reports one entry per CDR3 protein, with no DNA. The sample table includes about 550,000 distinct CDR3 sequences. To note about this clonotype: Its matching antigen is unknown.

Germline assignment: CDR1 SQVTM and CDR2 ANQGSEA. The CDR3 covers 11 residues. The source is a young man in good health. What was sequenced was blood T cells: a sorted CD56 or NKG2C T cell subset, CD4+ or CD8+ T cells, or bulk PBMC T cells (not recorded which). The J gene is TRBJ2-2, the V gene TRBV29-1; the D gene TCRdb calls, TRBD1, cannot be checked with no DNA. CDR3 protein: CSVIRGRELFF.